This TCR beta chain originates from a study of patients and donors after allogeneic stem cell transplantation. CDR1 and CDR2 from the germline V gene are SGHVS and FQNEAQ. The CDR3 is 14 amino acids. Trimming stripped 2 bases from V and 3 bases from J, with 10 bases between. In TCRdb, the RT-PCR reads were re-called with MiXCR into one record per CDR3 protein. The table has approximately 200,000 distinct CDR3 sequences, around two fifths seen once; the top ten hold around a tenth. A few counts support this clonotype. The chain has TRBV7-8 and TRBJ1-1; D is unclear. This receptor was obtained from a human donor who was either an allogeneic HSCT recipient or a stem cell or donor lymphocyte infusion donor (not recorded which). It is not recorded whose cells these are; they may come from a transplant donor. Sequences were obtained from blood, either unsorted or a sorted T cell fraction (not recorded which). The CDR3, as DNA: TGTGCCAGCAGCTTATTAGGGAGGGACACTGAAGCTTTCTTT. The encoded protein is CASSLLGRDTEAFF.